Below, 30 T cell receptor beta chains from the same sample are listed, as sequenced in a study of metastatic and nonmetastatic thyroid tumors. TCRdb reprocessed the PCR reads using MiXCR. The data show tens of thousands of clones, over 15% seen once. Thyroid surgery was performed in patients who had received no treatment beforehand. Sequenced material: blood. The receptors were sampled from a male donor with papillary thyroid cancer or a benign thyroid nodule (not recorded which). Some clones in this sample may be carry-over from other donors' samples.

Note on this clone: One end of the junction fails to match germline, which may point to a read error. The chain uses TRBV19 and TRBJ2-6, with D possibly TRBD1 on 5 matching bases. Germline V gene sequence: CDR1 LNHDA, CDR2 SQIVND (reference sequence). The CDR3 length is 16 residues. The CDR3 is CASSIVWGSVANVLTF. The DNA for the CDR3 is TGTGCCAGTAGTATAGTTTGGGGCTCTGTGGCCAACGTCCTGACTTTC. Full variable domain (rest looked up from reference TRBV19 and TRBJ2-6): DGGITQSPKYLFRKEGQNVTLSCEQNLNHDAMYWYRQDPGQGLRLIYYSQIVNDFQKGDIAEGYSVSREKKESFPLTVTSAQKNPTAFYLCASSIVWGSVANVLTFGAGSRLTVL.

The table lists this clone with many counts. The chain couples TRBV27 to TRBJ1-5; D gene uncertain. V lost 1 base and J 0 bases, leaving 7 bases between the germline ends. This CDR3 region has 15 residues. Germline CDR1 MNHEY, CDR2 SMNVEV (reference sequence). The CDR3 coding sequence is TGTGCCAGCAGTTTATACACCTCTAGCAATCAGCCCCAGCATTTT. The encoded protein is CASSLYTSSNQPQHF.

There are many counts of this clone. A much more abundant neighbour one base away suggests this may be a read error. The rearrangement links TRBV5-1 to TRBJ2-3; 8 bases match TRBD2. This CDR3 is 16 amino acids long. Per the germline V gene, CDR1 is SGHRS and CDR2 is YFSETQ. V lost 4 bases and J lost 1; bases outside the gene matches: 8. The CDR3 DNA reads as TGCGCCAGCAGCCAATCAGCGGGAGTCGGCACAGATACGCAGTATTTT. It yields the protein CASSQSAGVGTDTQYF.

This clone showed up many times. The rearrangement joins TRBV28 to TRBJ1-3; D remains unclear. Germline V gives CDR1 MDHEN, CDR2 SYDVKM. The CDR3 covers 17 residues. Deletions cut 5 bases from V and 0 bases from J, with 17 bases between. CDR3 sequence (DNA): TGTGCCAGCAGTGGTCCGAGCCGACCCAACTCTGGAAACACCATATATTTT. Translated, it gives CASSGPSRPNSGNTIYF. Using reference TRBV28 and TRBJ1-3 for the parts outside the CDR3, the full variable domain is DVKVTQSSRYLVKRTGEKVFLECVQDMDHENMFWYRQDPGLGLRLIYFSYDVKMKEKGDIPEGYSVSREKKERFSLILESASTNQTSMYLCASSGPSRPNSGNTIYFGEGSWLTVV.

This clone has just a few counts. This chain uses TRBV28 with TRBJ1-5; possibly TRBD1 for D (5 bases). CDR1 and CDR2 from the germline V gene are MDHEN and SYDVKM. Trimming pared 6 bases from V and 9 bases from J, leaving 21 bases between. The CDR3 covers 15 residues. CDR3 nucleotide sequence: TGTGCCAGCAGACCCTCGGGACCTGCTTTGCCGCCCCAGCATTTT. Translating it yields CASRPSGPALPPQHF.

This clone is medium-sized in the sample. The chain employs TRBV19 and TRBJ2-2, with D maybe TRBD2 (5 bases). This CDR3 contains 14 residues. Trimming removed 3 bases at V and 8 bases at J, with 13 bases between. Germline V gene sequence: CDR1 LNHDA, CDR2 SQIVND (reference sequence). In DNA, the CDR3 is TGTGCCAGTAGTATTCTTGAGGGTCCGGGGGAGCTGTTTTTT. As protein: CASSILEGPGELFF.

This clone has ten or more counts. The CDR3 DNA sequence: TGCAGCGTCACCGCACAGGGGGCGACCACTGAAGCTTTCTTT. This codes for CSVTAQGATTEAFF. The chain links TRBV29-1 to TRBJ1-1, with TRBD1 matching 9 bases. This CDR3 contains 14 residues. Per germline, CDR1 SQVTM and CDR2 ANQGSEA. V was pared by 6 bases and J by 4 bases, with 9 bases of the junction left unmatched.

This clone was counted only a few times. A junction end diverges from the germline sequence, so it may reflect a read error. V usage is TRBV19 and J usage is TRBJ1-2; no clear D gene. CDR1 is LNHDA and CDR2 is SQIVND in the germline V gene (reference sequence). This CDR3 has 13 amino acids. The CDR3 here is CVSSTSGNYGYTF. DNA for the CDR3: TGTGTCAGTAGTACTAGTGGAAACTATGGCTACACCTTC.

Relative to its sample, this clone is medium-sized. This sequence joins TRBV27 and TRBJ2-1; D might be TRBD2 (6 bases). V lost 7 bases to trimming and J lost 0 bases, with 13 bases between them. The CDR3 has 15 residues. Germline assignment: CDR1 MNHEY and CDR2 SMNVEV (reference sequence). CDR3 protein: CASTLAAASYNEQFF. The CDR3 bases are TGTGCCAGCACCTTAGCGGCGGCCTCCTACAATGAGCAGTTCTTC.

The V and J genes are TRBV7-3 and TRBJ2-2; D gene uncertain. The CDR3 spans 15 residues. Trimming removed 5 bases from V and 7 bases from J, with 17 bases in between. Germline V gives CDR1 SGHTA, CDR2 FQGTGA. The CDR3 sequence is CASSPHPGEHGELFF. CDR3 nucleotides: TGTGCCAGCAGCCCCCACCCCGGTGAACACGGGGAGCTGTTTTTT.

This clone was counted between two and nine times. The J gene is TRBJ2-7, the V gene TRBV2; D possibly corresponds to TRBD2 (5 bases). Looked up from germline, CDR1 is SNHLY and CDR2 is FYNNEI. This CDR3 comprises 13 residues. The germline V and J ends were trimmed by 4 bases and 3 bases, with 10 bases remaining between them. The CDR3 here is CASSALAYYEQYF. The DNA of the CDR3 is TGTGCCAGCAGTGCGTTAGCGTACTACGAGCAGTACTTC.

The rearrangement uses TRBV3-1 and TRBJ2-5; weak D call: TRBD2 (6 bases). The V and J ends lost 4 bases and 5 bases respectively, with 20 bases between them. Germline CDR1 and CDR2: LGHDT and YNNKEL (reference sequence). The CDR3 covers 16 residues. The DNA of the CDR3 is TGTGCCAGCAGCCCAGTCAGACTAGGGTTGAAGGAGACCCAGTACTTC. Its protein product is CASSPVRLGLKETQYF.

This clone has a count of ten or more. The V gene is TRBV11-2, the J gene TRBJ2-3, with a tentative D call TRBD1 (5 bases). V dropped 0 bases and J dropped 4 bases, with 8 bases sitting between them. CDR3 length: 14 residues. CDR1 and CDR2 from the germline V gene are SGHAT and FQNNGV. This chain's CDR3 is CASSLDQGADTQYF. The DNA for the CDR3 is TGTGCCAGCAGCTTAGATCAGGGCGCAGATACGCAGTATTTT.

This clone was found many times. V and J are TRBV20-1 and TRBJ2-7; 11 bases are a match to TRBD2. Germline CDR1 is DFQATT and CDR2 is SNEGSKA (reference sequence). Trimming took 0 bases from V and 6 from J; bases not matched to a gene: 4. This CDR3 is 14 amino acids long. For the CDR3, the DNA is TGCAGTGCTAGAGATAGCGGGAGGGGCTCCGAGCAGTACTTC. It specifies CSARDSGRGSEQYF.

This clone has at least ten counts. The V gene is TRBV20-1, the J gene TRBJ2-1; D remains unclear. Germline V CDR1 and CDR2: DFQATT, SNEGSKA (reference sequence). The CDR3 length is 11 residues. Trimming shortened V by 6 bases and J by 4 bases, and 7 bases separated the two germline ends. The CDR3 nucleotides read TGCAGTGCCGATTTTTACAATGAGCAGTTCTTC. Translation gives CSADFYNEQFF.

This clone was seen at least ten times. This chain joins TRBV19 and TRBJ2-5; 12 bases agree with TRBD2. Trimming at V came to 6 bases and at J to 2 bases, leaving 1 base not matched to a gene. This CDR3 region has 14 residues. Germline loops: CDR1 LNHDA, CDR2 SQIVND (reference sequence). In DNA form, the CDR3 reads TGTGCCAGTAGGCTAGCGGGAGGGCAAGAGACCCAGTACTTC. Protein product: CASRLAGGQETQYF.

This clone was seen a handful of times. The chain carries TRBV5-1 and TRBJ2-5, with 8 bases that match TRBD2. After removal of 0 bases from V and 2 bases from J, the junction contained 3 bases not matched to a gene. CDR3 length: 15 amino acids. CDR1 and CDR2 (germline): SGHRS, YFSETQ. The CDR3 loop reads CASSLATSAQETQYF. CDR3 sequence (DNA): TGCGCCAGCAGCTTGGCGACTAGCGCTCAAGAGACCCAGTACTTC.

This clone was detected many times. V is TRBV11-1 and J is TRBJ1-2; the D gene is possibly TRBD1 (5 bases). V was clipped by 0 bases and J by 7 bases, with 18 bases between them. CDR1 and CDR2 from the germline V gene are SGHAT and FQDESV (reference sequence). CDR3 length equals 16 residues. CDR3 protein: CASSLAGSGGAIGYTF. CDR3 DNA: TGTGCCAGCAGCTTAGCTGGTTCAGGAGGGGCTATTGGCTACACCTTC. Filled out from reference TRBV11-1 and TRBJ1-2, the complete variable domain reads EAEVAQSPRYKITEKSQAVAFWCDPISGHATLYWYRQILGQGPELLVQFQDESVVDDSQLPKDRFSAERLKGVDSTLKIQPAELGDSAMYLCASSLAGSGGAIGYTFGSGTRLTVV.

By share, this clone counts as medium-sized. This rearrangement joins TRBV10-1 to TRBJ2-2, with D unclear. The germline V gene encodes CDR1 WNHNN and CDR2 SYGVQD (reference sequence). Trimming stripped 0 bases from V and 4 bases from J, with 9 bases between. This CDR3 region has 15 residues. The CDR3 nucleotides are TGCGCCAGCAGTGAGTCAACGTGGGCCACCGGGGAGCTGTTTTTT. This gives the protein CASSESTWATGELFF.

This clone showed up many times. The V and J genes are TRBV7-6 and TRBJ1-1, with TRBD1 as a possible D gene (6 bases). V dropped 6 bases and J dropped 4 bases, with 12 bases sitting between them. Germline CDR1 reads SGHVS; CDR2 reads FNYEAQ. CDR3 size: 13 residues. This CDR3 reads CASRLGQITEAFF. In DNA, the CDR3 is TGTGCCAGCAGATTGGGACAAATCACTGAAGCTTTCTTT.

A few counts support this clone. The rearrangement joins TRBV6-4 to TRBJ1-3; unclear D gene. Germline loops: CDR1 MRHNA, CDR2 SNTAGT. CDR3 length: 11 residues. Trimming removed 2 bases at V and 10 bases at J, with 6 bases between. The CDR3 protein is CASSDPQTIYF. As DNA, the CDR3 is TGTGCCAGCAGTGACCCCCAGACCATATATTTT.

Concerning this clone itself: A junction end diverges from the germline sequence, so it may reflect a read error. J is TRBJ2-7 and V is TRBV6-2 or TRBV6-3; 7 bases align to TRBD1. The CDR3 runs 15 residues. Germline values: CDR1 MNHEY, CDR2 SVGEGT. CDR3 DNA sequence: TGTGCCAGCGCCTACCCTACAGGGGTGCTCTACGAGCAGTGCTTC. It translates to CASAYPTGVLYEQCF.

The chain joins TRBV28 to TRBJ1-2, with 10 bases fitting TRBD1. V was clipped by 6 bases and J by 4 bases; unmatched bases: 5. This CDR3 is 14 amino acids long. Germline lookup yields CDR1 MDHEN and CDR2 SYDVKM. Here the CDR3 reads CASSRQGAVYGYTF. CDR3 sequence (DNA): TGTGCCAGCAGCAGACAGGGGGCAGTCTATGGCTACACCTTC.

This clone has a count of ten or more. This rearrangement joins TRBV11-2 to TRBJ2-1, with 7 bases that match TRBD1. J lost 4 bases, V lost 5 bases, and 8 bases had no gene match. The CDR3 sequence is 15 residues long. CDR1 and CDR2 (germline): SGHAT, FQNNGV. CDR3 sequence reads: CASSDRGQDYNEQFF. DNA of the CDR3: TGTGCCAGCAGCGACCGCGGACAGGATTACAATGAGCAGTTCTTC.

The gene calls are TRBV27 and TRBJ1-6, with D hard to call. Germline CDR1 MNHEY, CDR2 SMNVEV (reference sequence). The CDR3 loop spans 13 amino acids. V was clipped by 3 bases and J by 4 bases, with 4 bases between them. The CDR3 spells CASSFQYNSPLHF. CDR3 in DNA: TGTGCCAGCAGTTTTCAGTATAATTCACCCCTCCACTTT.

This clone showed up many times. V and J are TRBV7-8 and TRBJ2-2; 7 bases align to TRBD2. V dropped 6 bases and J dropped 2; count of bases not matched to a gene: 9. Germline loops: CDR1 SGHVS, CDR2 FQNEAQ. There are 16 residues in the CDR3. DNA for the CDR3: TGTGCCAGCAGTTACCAGACTAGCCCTAACACCGGGGAGCTGTTTTTT. It specifies CASSYQTSPNTGELFF.

This clone occurred a few times. The CDR3 sequence: CASTRTGTYNEQFF. The CDR3 bases are TGTGCCAGCACCCGGACAGGGACCTACAATGAGCAGTTCTTC. This sequence joins TRBV6-1 and TRBJ2-1; 8 positions match TRBD1. The V segment lost 7 bases and the J segment 2 bases; nucleotides outside the gene matches: 4. Germline CDR1 is MNHNS and CDR2 is SASEGT. CDR3 size: 14 residues.

This clone showed up many times. This sequence joins TRBV11-2 and TRBJ2-7, with D perhaps matching TRBD2 (6 bases). V dropped 0 bases and J dropped 6 bases, with 12 bases sitting between them. This CDR3 has 14 amino acids. CDR1 and CDR2 from the germline V gene are SGHAT and FQNNGV. The CDR3 is CASSLDWRRGEQYF. CDR3 in DNA: TGTGCCAGCAGCTTAGATTGGAGGAGGGGCGAGCAGTACTTC.

The table lists this clone with a few counts. The chain links TRBV12-3 or TRBV12-4 to TRBJ1-2; 9 positions agree with TRBD1. The CDR3 runs to 15 residues. V lost 4 bases to trimming and J lost 4 bases; unmatched junction nucleotides: 7. The CDR3 nucleotides are TGTGCCAGCAGTTCACCCGACAGGGGGAGCTATGGCTACACCTTC. Protein: CASSSPDRGSYGYTF.

Only a few counts were recorded for this clone. The chain is built from TRBV28 and TRBJ1-2; no clear D. V shed 3 bases and J shed 5 bases, with 7 bases lying between them. This CDR3 has 12 amino acids. CDR1 is MDHEN, CDR2 SYDVKM, per germline. CDR3 amino acids: CASSLVGYGYTF. The CDR3 nucleotides read TGTGCCAGCAGTTTGGTTGGGTATGGCTACACCTTC.